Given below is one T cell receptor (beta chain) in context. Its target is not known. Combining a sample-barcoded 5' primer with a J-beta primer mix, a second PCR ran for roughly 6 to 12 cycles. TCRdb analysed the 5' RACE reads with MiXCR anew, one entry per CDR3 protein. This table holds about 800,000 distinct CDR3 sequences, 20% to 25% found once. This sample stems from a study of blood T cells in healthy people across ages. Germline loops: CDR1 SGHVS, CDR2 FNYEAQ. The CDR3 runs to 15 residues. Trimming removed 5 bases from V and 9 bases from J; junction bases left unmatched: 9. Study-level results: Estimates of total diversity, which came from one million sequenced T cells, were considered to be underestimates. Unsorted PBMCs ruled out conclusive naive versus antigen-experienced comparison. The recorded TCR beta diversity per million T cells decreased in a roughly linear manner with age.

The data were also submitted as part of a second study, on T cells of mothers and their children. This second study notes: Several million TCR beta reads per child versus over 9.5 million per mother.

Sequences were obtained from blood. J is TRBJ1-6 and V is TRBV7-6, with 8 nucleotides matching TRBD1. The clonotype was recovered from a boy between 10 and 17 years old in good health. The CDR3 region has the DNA TGTGCCAGCAGCCCCGGACAGGGATCGGCTTCACCCCTCCACTTT. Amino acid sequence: CASSPGQGSASPLHF.